Below are 32 T cell receptor beta chains sequenced from a single sample in a study of beta chain features in type 1 diabetes. The sequenced template was cDNA made from the entire isolated RNA. Clones were sequenced by immunoSEQ multiplex PCR, and TCRdb holds only the in-frame ones, with some missing. The data contain 250,000 to 350,000 clones, roughly 15% of them singletons. The specimen sequenced was central memory CD4+ T cells from blood. These receptor sequences come from a man aged 25 to 40 in good health.

The gene calls are TRBV30 and TRBJ2-3, with a weak D call TRBD2 (6 bases). This CDR3 comprises 14 residues. CDR1 is GTSNPN, CDR2 SVGIG, per germline (reference sequence). The V end lost 0 bases, the J end lost 1 base, and 8 bases lay between the germline ends. CDR3 coding DNA: TGTGCCTGGAGTGTTACGGGGGGCACAGATACGCAGTATTTT. Translated, it gives CAWSVTGGTDTQYF. Drawing the rest from reference TRBV30 and TRBJ2-3, the complete variable domain is SQTIHQWPATLVQPVGSPLSLECTVEGTSNPNLYWYRQAAGRGLQLLFYSVGIGQISSEVPQNLSASRPQDRQFILSSKKLLLSDSGFYLCAWSVTGGTDTQYFGPGTRLTVL.

The V gene is TRBV7-9, the J gene TRBJ2-5; TRBD1 matches 9 bases. The CDR3 loop spans 17 amino acids. Germline V lookup: CDR1 SEHNR, CDR2 FQNEAQ (reference sequence). The trim removed 4 bases at V and 4 bases at J, leaving 13 bases unmatched. The CDR3 reads CASSSALTGGVGETQYF. The CDR3 nucleotides read TGTGCCAGCAGCTCGGCTCTAACAGGGGGCGTAGGAGAGACCCAGTACTTC.

The chain carries TRBV7-2 and TRBJ1-2, with unresolved D. V was clipped by 1 base and J by 6 bases, with 12 bases between them. Germline V gene sequence: CDR1 SGHTA, CDR2 FQGNSA. The CDR3 is made up of 14 amino acids. DNA of the CDR3: TGTGCCAGCAGCTTAGTTGTGGGCGAAAATGGCTACACCTTC. It yields the protein CASSLVVGENGYTF.

This chain connects TRBV5-8 to TRBJ2-3; D remains ambiguous. V was clipped by 6 bases and J by 6 bases, with 17 bases between them. This CDR3 region has 14 residues. The germline V gene has CDR1 SGHTS and CDR2 YDEGEE. The CDR3 sequence: CASTRHAAMDTQYF. The DNA of the CDR3 is TGTGCCAGCACTAGACACGCAGCTATGGATACGCAGTATTTT.

The J gene is TRBJ1-5, the V gene TRBV6-5; possible D gene TRBD1, 5 bases. Germline V CDR1 and CDR2: MNHEY, SVGAGI. This CDR3 is 13 amino acids long. V was pared by 9 bases and J by 3 bases, with 12 bases between. The CDR3 loop is CASYGGINQPQHF. The CDR3 DNA is TGTGCCAGTTACGGGGGAATCAATCAGCCCCAGCATTTT.

This clone was counted between two and nine times. The rearrangement uses TRBV6-1 and TRBJ1-1; D is undetermined. The CDR3 contains 13 residues. Trimming removed 5 bases from V and 0 bases from J, with 7 bases in between. Germline lookup yields CDR1 MNHNS and CDR2 SASEGT. The CDR3 reads CASSLFMNTEAFF. The CDR3 nucleotides are TGTGCCAGCAGTCTATTCATGAACACTGAAGCTTTCTTT.

This clone was counted only a few times. The chain uses TRBV6-6 and TRBJ1-2, with TRBD1 matching over 7 bases. Per germline, CDR1 MNHNY and CDR2 SVGAGI (reference sequence). The CDR3 runs 15 residues. J was trimmed by 2 bases and V by 4 bases; bases with no gene match: 7. Written as DNA, the CDR3 is TGTGCCAGCAGTTCTCAGCCGGGACAGAACTATGGCTACACCTTC. This sequence encodes CASSSQPGQNYGYTF.

This clone was recorded a few times. This chain joins TRBV14 and TRBJ1-5; no clear D gene. The CDR3 runs 13 residues. The germline gives CDR1 SGHDN, CDR2 FVKESK. V gave up 4 bases and J gave up 6 bases, with 10 bases separating them. CDR3 residues: CASSLSGGQPQHF. In DNA, the CDR3 is TGTGCCAGCAGCCTCTCTGGTGGTCAGCCCCAGCATTTT. Full variable domain (remainder filled in from reference TRBV14 and TRBJ1-5): EAGVTQFPSHSVIEKGQTVTLRCDPISGHDNLYWYRRVMGKEIKFLLHFVKESKQDESGMPNNRFLAERTGGTYSTLKVQPAELEDSGVYFCASSLSGGQPQHFGDGTRLSIL.

This clone was detected a few times. The chain joins TRBV7-2 to TRBJ2-5; D is unclear. The CDR3 length is 15 residues. CDR1 SGHTA and CDR2 FQGNSA come from the germline V gene. Trimming removed 5 bases from V and 5 bases from J, with 18 bases in between. CDR3 in amino acids: CASSRGIGSFETQYF. Written as DNA, the CDR3 is TGTGCCAGCAGCCGAGGTATCGGGTCCTTCGAGACCCAGTACTTC.

The table lists this clone with a few counts. The chain has TRBV7-2 and TRBJ1-4; 10 bases are shared with TRBD1. The length of the CDR3 is 16 residues. The germline gives CDR1 SGHTA, CDR2 FQGNSA. Trimming removed 3 bases from V and 5 bases from J; junction bases left unmatched: 6. The CDR3 region is CASSLGQGWWNEKLFF. The CDR3 DNA reads TGTGCCAGCAGCTTGGGACAGGGGTGGTGGAATGAAAAACTGTTTTTT.

This clone was picked up a small number of times. The chain links TRBV25-1 to TRBJ2-3, with 8 nucleotides matching TRBD1. The trim removed 3 bases at V and 4 bases at J, leaving 6 bases unmatched. This CDR3 spans 15 amino acids. The germline V gene encodes CDR1 MGHDK and CDR2 SYGVNS. CDR3 residues: CASSDGQGLADTQYF. The DNA for the CDR3 is TGTGCCAGCAGTGACGGACAGGGATTAGCAGATACGCAGTATTTT.

The chain employs TRBV27 and TRBJ2-7; D is unclear. In germline, CDR1 is MNHEY, CDR2 SMNVEV (reference sequence). V shed 4 bases and J shed 6 bases, with 10 bases lying between them. The CDR3 extends over 12 amino acids. CDR3 loop: CASSSPYGEQYV. The CDR3 nucleotides read TGTGCCAGCAGTTCCCCATACGGCGAGCAGTACGTC.

This clone was counted ten times or more. This chain uses TRBV27 with TRBJ2-3; D remains ambiguous. The ends were cut back, 7 bases at V and 5 bases at J, with 10 bases in the middle. CDR3 length equals 12 residues. Germline CDR1 MNHEY, CDR2 SMNVEV (reference sequence). This CDR3 reads CASNKGGDTQYF. The CDR3, as DNA: TGTGCCAGCAATAAAGGTGGAGATACGCAGTATTTT.

There are a few counts of this clone. The chain couples TRBV4-3 to TRBJ2-7; 7 bases are a match to TRBD2. With 4 bases clipped from V and 0 bases from J, the junction kept 6 bases outside the gene matches. This CDR3 spans 15 amino acids. Germline V gives CDR1 LGHNA, CDR2 YSLEER. CDR3 DNA sequence: TGCGCCAGCAGCCTCCGCGCGGGGGACTCCTACGAGCAGTACTTC. Residues: CASSLRAGDSYEQYF.

As for this clone: Other DNA sequences within the sample encode an identical CDR3. The chain uses TRBV7-2 and TRBJ2-5; D is unclear. Per the germline V gene, CDR1 is SGHTA and CDR2 is FQGNSA. The CDR3 spans 12 residues. V lost 5 bases and J 5 bases, leaving 9 bases between the germline ends. CDR3 DNA sequence: TGTGCCAGCAGCCACCCCAGGGAGACCCAGTACTTC. It yields the protein CASSHPRETQYF.

This chain uses TRBV28 with TRBJ1-1, with 7 bases matching TRBD1. J gave up 1 base and V 6 bases, and 5 bases lay outside the gene matches. Germline V gene data show CDR1 as MDHEN and CDR2 as SYDVKM. The CDR3 covers 14 residues. The CDR3 region has the DNA TGTGCCAGCAGGAGGGACAGAAAGAACACTGAAGCTTTCTTT. Protein: CASRRDRKNTEAFF.

The chain combines TRBV6-1 with TRBJ2-7; 7 bases are shared with TRBD1. The CDR3 totals 14 residues. The ends lost 5 bases at V and 2 bases at J; junction bases unmatched: 6. Germline assignment: CDR1 MNHNS and CDR2 SASEGT. The CDR3, as DNA: TGTGCCAGCAGTTGGGGGACAGCCGCCTACGAGCAGTACTTC. Translated: CASSWGTAAYEQYF.

Comments on this clone: This may arise from a read error, as a much more abundant clone is one base away. Distinct nucleotide sequences in the sample also encode this CDR3. V is TRBV7-8 and J is TRBJ2-3; no reliable D call. V lost 4 bases to trimming and J lost 0 bases, with 5 bases between them. This CDR3 contains 13 residues. Germline CDR1 reads SGHVS; CDR2 reads FQNEAQ. CDR3 sequence: CASSSYSTDTQYF. DNA for the CDR3: TGTGCCAGCAGCTCCTACAGCACAGATACGCAGTATTTT.

The chain carries TRBV11-3 and TRBJ1-4, with D tentatively TRBD1 (6 bases). The V gene lost 4 bases and the J gene lost 8 bases, with 20 bases spanning the gap. Germline assignment: CDR1 SGHNT and CDR2 YENEEA. The CDR3 spans 16 residues. The CDR3 sequence is CASSSSRAGDREKLFF. CDR3 DNA: TGTGCCAGCAGCTCCAGTCGGGCAGGGGATCGGGAAAAACTGTTTTTT.

The genes are TRBV7-2 and TRBJ2-1, with a weak D call TRBD2 (6 bases). V lost 5 bases and J lost 1, with 6 bases in between. CDR3 size: 13 residues. Germline CDR1 is SGHTA and CDR2 is FQGNSA. The DNA for the CDR3 is TGTGCCAGCAGCCGGGGGTCCTACAATGAGCAGTTCTTC. Translated: CASSRGSYNEQFF.

The CDR3 spells CASSTLPDTQYF. CDR3 bases: TGTGCCAGCAGTACCCTCCCAGATACGCAGTATTTT. This sequence joins TRBV27 and TRBJ2-3; D unresolved. This CDR3 spans 12 amino acids. The germline CDR1 and CDR2 sequences are MNHEY and SMNVEV (reference sequence). Trimming removed 5 bases from V and 4 bases from J, with 7 bases in between.

This sequence joins TRBV4-1 and TRBJ1-6, with D perhaps matching TRBD1 (6 bases). Trimming took off 4 bases at V and 4 bases at J, with 11 bases between the two ends. The germline V gene has CDR1 MGHRA and CDR2 YSYEKL. CDR3 size: 15 residues. DNA of the CDR3: TGCGCCAGCAGCCTTAATGGACAGTATAATTCACCCCTCCACTTT. Translation gives CASSLNGQYNSPLHF.

This clone has more than one count but fewer than ten. The V call is TRBV4-2, the J call TRBJ2-3; D unresolved. Germline V CDR1 and CDR2: LGHNA, YNFKEQ. CDR3 length: 11 residues. Trimming shortened V by 5 bases and J by 5 bases, and 5 bases separated the two germline ends. DNA of the CDR3: TGTGCCAGCAGCTTGGAAGATACGCAGTATTTT. This sequence encodes CASSLEDTQYF.

This clone was counted ten times or more. The V call is TRBV7-9, the J call TRBJ2-1; perhaps TRBD1 as D (6 bases). In germline, CDR1 is SEHNR, CDR2 FQNEAQ (reference sequence). The CDR3 spans 16 residues. Trimming removed 5 bases from V and 3 bases from J, with 17 bases in between. CDR3 nucleotides: TGTGCCAGCAGCGAGGGGCAGGGGAGAAGCTACAATGAGCAGTTCTTC. It encodes CASSEGQGRSYNEQFF.

The J gene is TRBJ2-5, the V gene TRBV7-6, with D perhaps matching TRBD1 (5 bases). The CDR3 consists of 13 residues. Trimming pared 3 bases from V and 5 bases from J, leaving 10 bases between. CDR1 is SGHVS, CDR2 FNYEAQ, per germline. In DNA form, the CDR3 reads TGTGCCAGCAGCTTCTCAGGGCAGGAGACCCAGTACTTC. This sequence encodes CASSFSGQETQYF.

This clone turned up a few times. The chain couples TRBV2 to TRBJ2-3, with TRBD2 matching over 10 bases. V shed 8 bases, J shed 2 bases, and the junction held 7 bases outside the gene matches. The germline CDR1 and CDR2 sequences are SNHLY and FYNNEI. The CDR3 runs 15 residues. CDR3 nucleotide sequence: TGTGCCAGCTCACGGACTAGCGGACTCACAGATACGCAGTATTTT. It is translated as CASSRTSGLTDTQYF. Using reference TRBV2 and TRBJ2-3 for the parts outside the CDR3, the full variable domain is EPEVTQTPSHQVTQMGQEVILRCVPISNHLYFYWYRQILGQKVEFLVSFYNNEISEKSEIFDDQFSVERPDGSNFTLKIRSTKLEDSAMYFCASSRTSGLTDTQYFGPGTRLTVL.

V gene TRBV5-1 combines with J gene TRBJ1-2; D not resolved. CDR1 and CDR2 (germline): SGHRS, YFSETQ. V was clipped by 0 bases and J by 8 bases, with 8 bases between them. CDR3 length equals 12 residues. In DNA, the CDR3 is TGCGCCAGCAGCTTGGTGGATCAAGGCTACACCTTC. It is translated as CASSLVDQGYTF.

V gene TRBV6-1 combines with J gene TRBJ2-3; 8 bases line up with TRBD2. The CDR3 covers 14 residues. Germline CDR1 is MNHNS and CDR2 is SASEGT. V shed 6 bases, J shed 2 bases, and the junction held 4 bases outside the gene matches. CDR3 amino acids: CASRAGANTDTQYF. The CDR3 DNA sequence: TGTGCCAGCAGAGCGGGGGCCAACACAGATACGCAGTATTTT.

This clone came up many times. The rearrangement joins TRBV28 to TRBJ2-3; no firm D call. Germline V gives CDR1 MDHEN, CDR2 SYDVKM. The CDR3 is 13 residues long. V dropped 7 bases and J dropped 1 base, with 9 bases sitting between them. The chain's CDR3 is CASILPGTDTQYF. The CDR3 DNA reads as TGTGCCAGCATACTTCCGGGCACAGATACGCAGTATTTT.

The chain uses TRBV25-1 and TRBJ1-2, with 7 bases that match TRBD1. The CDR3 contains 13 residues. V lost 4 bases to trimming and J lost 1 base; unmatched junction nucleotides: 0. Germline values: CDR1 MGHDK, CDR2 SYGVNS. CDR3 protein: CASSGQGNYGYTF. The CDR3, as DNA: TGTGCCAGCAGTGGACAGGGTAACTATGGCTACACCTTC.

In its sample, this clone was seen once. V and J are TRBV6-5 and TRBJ2-2; TRBD1 might be the D (6 bases). This CDR3 region has 13 residues. The germline CDR1 and CDR2 sequences are MNHEY and SVGAGI. V was trimmed by 5 bases and J by 7 bases, leaving 11 bases between them. CDR3 loop: CASSQQGLGELFF. In DNA form, the CDR3 reads TGTGCCAGCAGTCAACAGGGTCTCGGGGAGCTGTTTTTT.

This clone has a handful of counts. V gene TRBV6-1 combines with J gene TRBJ2-1; D not resolved. Germline V gene sequence: CDR1 MNHNS, CDR2 SASEGT. This CDR3 spans 15 amino acids. Trimming took off 1 base at V and 2 bases at J, with 9 bases between the two ends. CDR3 bases: TGTGCCAGCAGTGAAGGGGGTAGCCCCTACAATGAGCAGTTCTTC. The encoded protein is CASSEGGSPYNEQFF.